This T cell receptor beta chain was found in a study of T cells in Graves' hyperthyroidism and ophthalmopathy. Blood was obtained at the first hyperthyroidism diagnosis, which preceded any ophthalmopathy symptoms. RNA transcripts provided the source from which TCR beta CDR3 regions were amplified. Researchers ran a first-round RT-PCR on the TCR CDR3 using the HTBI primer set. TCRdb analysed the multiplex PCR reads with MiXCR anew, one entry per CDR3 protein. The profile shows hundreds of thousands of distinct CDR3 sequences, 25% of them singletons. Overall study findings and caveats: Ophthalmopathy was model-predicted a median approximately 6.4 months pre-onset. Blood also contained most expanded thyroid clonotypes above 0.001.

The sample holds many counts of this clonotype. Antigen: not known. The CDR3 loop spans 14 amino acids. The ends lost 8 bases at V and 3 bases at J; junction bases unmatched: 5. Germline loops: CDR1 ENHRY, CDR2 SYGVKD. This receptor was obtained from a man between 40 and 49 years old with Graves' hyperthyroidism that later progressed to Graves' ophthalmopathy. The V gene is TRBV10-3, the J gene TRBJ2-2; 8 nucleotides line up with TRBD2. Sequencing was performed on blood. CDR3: CAIGAGEDTGELFF. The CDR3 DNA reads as TGTGCCATCGGAGCGGGAGAAGACACCGGGGAGCTGTTTTTT.